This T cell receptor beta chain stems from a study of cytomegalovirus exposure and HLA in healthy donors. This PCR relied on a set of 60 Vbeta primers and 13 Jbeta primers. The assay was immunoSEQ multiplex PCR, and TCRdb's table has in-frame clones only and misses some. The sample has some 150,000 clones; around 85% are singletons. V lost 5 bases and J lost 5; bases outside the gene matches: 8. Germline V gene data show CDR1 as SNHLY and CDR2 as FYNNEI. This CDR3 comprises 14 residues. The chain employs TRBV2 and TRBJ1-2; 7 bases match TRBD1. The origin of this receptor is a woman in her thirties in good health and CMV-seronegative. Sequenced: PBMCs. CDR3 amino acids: CASSNPGQPYGYTF. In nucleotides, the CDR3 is TGTGCCAGCAGTAATCCGGGACAGCCTTATGGCTACACCTTC.